The clone carrying this TCR beta chain was observed a handful of times. V gave up 8 bases and J gave up 2 bases, with 22 bases separating them. The CDR3 spans 16 residues. The germline V gene encodes CDR1 MNHEY and CDR2 SMNVEV (reference sequence). Clones were read by immunoSEQ multiplex PCR, and TCRdb kept only the in-frame ones, dropping some. The sample has about 170,000 clones; around 90% are singletons. The data belong to a study of T cell responses to AZD1222 COVID-19 vaccine. The material was peripheral blood, obtained 28 days after the second AZD1222 dose. V is TRBV27 and J is TRBJ2-7, with D maybe TRBD2 (6 bases). The source of this sequence is an adult who received the AZD1222 COVID-19 vaccine. CDR3 coding DNA: TGTGCCAGCTCCTTGGGGGGTGGTCAAACGACCTACGAGCAGTACTTC. Residues: CASSLGGGQTTYEQYF.